What follows are 3 T cell receptor beta chains derived from one specimen sequenced in a study of glioma-infiltrating T cells. Using RNA template, CDR3s of TCR alpha and beta were amplified with iRepertoire arm-PCR. TCRdb reprocessed the multiplex PCR reads via MiXCR and lists one record per CDR3 protein. In the table there are under 200,000 distinct CDR3 sequences, about 46% of which are singletons. Sample: glioma tissue, nonneoplastic brain tissue, or PBMCs (not recorded which). These receptors were taken from a human donor with low-grade glioma or glioblastoma, undergoing nonglioma brain surgery, or in good health (not recorded which).

The V and J genes are TRBV12-3 or TRBV12-4 and TRBJ2-7, with D possibly matching TRBD1 (5 bases). The CDR3 has 13 residues. Deletions cut 3 bases from V and 2 bases from J, with 8 bases between. CDR3 protein: CASSLGRTYEQYF. As DNA, the CDR3 is TGTGCCAGCAGTTTGGGGCGGACCTACGAGCAGTACTTC.

This clonotype came up many times. The chain recombines TRBV2 with TRBJ1-1; D unclear. There are 15 residues in the CDR3. V was clipped by 0 bases and J by 1 base, with 9 bases between them. Per germline, CDR1 SNHLY and CDR2 FYNNEI. The CDR3 protein is CASSEASASNTEAFF. The CDR3 DNA is TGTGCCAGCAGTGAAGCTTCGGCCTCGAACACTGAAGCTTTCTTT.

Relative to its sample, this clonotype is medium-sized (0.01 to 0.1%). The chain joins TRBV27 to TRBJ1-5; D gene unclear. V lost 5 bases and J 4 bases, leaving 15 bases between the germline ends. CDR1 is MNHEY, CDR2 SMNVEV, per germline (reference sequence). The CDR3 loop spans 15 amino acids. CDR3 sequence (DNA): TGTGCCAGCAGTACCCGGATCGGGCGGAATCAGCCCCAGCATTTT. Residues: CASSTRIGRNQPQHF.